The 21 T cell receptor beta chains below all came from one sample that was sequenced in a study of T cell repertoires in cytomegalovirus infection. TCRdb reanalysed the reads using MiXCR and keeps one entry per CDR3 protein. This sample has approximately 200,000 distinct CDR3 sequences, with roughly 22% found just once. The material sequenced was CD8+ T cells from PBMCs. These TCRs come from a human donor in good health (CMV status not recorded). Some clones in this sample may be carry-over from other donors' samples.

The V gene is TRBV4-1, the J gene TRBJ2-7, with TRBD2 matching over 7 bases. The CDR3 loop spans 17 amino acids. The J segment lost 2 bases and the V segment lost 5 bases, leaving 15 bases of the junction unmatched. Germline V gives CDR1 MGHRA, CDR2 YSYEKL. The CDR3 loop is CASSYGGGSVGTYEQYF. DNA for the CDR3: TGCGCCAGCAGCTATGGGGGGGGGTCGGTTGGAACCTACGAGCAGTACTTC.

This clonotype was detected a few times. The chain combines TRBV6-5 with TRBJ1-1; D uncertain. This CDR3 comprises 14 residues. The germline CDR1 and CDR2 sequences are MNHEY and SVGAGI. V was clipped by 0 bases and J by 10 bases, with 15 bases between them. CDR3 in amino acids: CASSYSGPHRGAFF. The DNA of the CDR3 is TGTGCCAGCAGTTACTCCGGGCCGCACCGGGGAGCTTTCTTT.

The chain joins TRBV7-9 to TRBJ2-1, with D unclear. The CDR3 extends over 15 amino acids. Germline V gene lookup returns CDR1 SEHNR and CDR2 FQNEAQ (reference sequence). V dropped 6 bases and J dropped 5 bases, with 17 bases sitting between them. The CDR3 region is CASSAVVGLNNEQFF. The CDR3 bases are TGTGCCAGCAGTGCCGTGGTGGGTTTGAACAATGAGCAGTTCTTC.

This clonotype was detected many times. The J gene is TRBJ2-1, the V gene TRBV7-9; 8 bases fit TRBD1. Trimming removed 1 base from V and 8 bases from J; junction bases left unmatched: 7. Germline CDR1 and CDR2: SEHNR and FQNEAQ (reference sequence). CDR3 length equals 15 residues. The CDR3 is CASSLVQTGDDEQFF. The CDR3 region has the DNA TGTGCCAGCAGCTTAGTTCAGACAGGGGATGATGAGCAGTTCTTC.

V and J are TRBV29-1 and TRBJ2-1; D might be TRBD1 or TRBD2, each matching 5 bases. The germline gives CDR1 SQVTM, CDR2 ANQGSEA. This CDR3 is built from 13 residues. Between the trimmed V and J ends, which lost 5 bases and 5 bases, there was a span of 13 bases. The CDR3 reads CSVTGRSNNEQFF. The DNA of the CDR3 is TGCAGCGTTACGGGACGGAGCAACAATGAGCAGTTCTTC.

This chain joins TRBV20-1 and TRBJ1-4; 9 bases map to TRBD1. Germline CDR1 is DFQATT and CDR2 is SNEGSKA (reference sequence). This CDR3 contains 16 residues. After removal of 2 bases from V and 6 bases from J, the junction contained 10 bases not matched to a gene. The DNA for the CDR3 is TGCAGTGCTAGACCTGCACTCGACAGGGGGGATGAAAAACTGTTTTTT. Encoded protein: CSARPALDRGDEKLFF.

In this sample, this clonotype turned up a few times. The chain employs TRBV29-1 and TRBJ1-1; no clear D. V lost 5 bases and J lost 8, with 12 bases in between. Germline V gene lookup returns CDR1 SQVTM and CDR2 ANQGSEA. The CDR3 runs 11 residues. This chain's CDR3 is CSVIKVWEAFF. The CDR3 DNA sequence: TGCAGCGTTATCAAAGTCTGGGAAGCTTTCTTT.

The V gene is TRBV29-1, the J gene TRBJ1-2, with D hard to call. The CDR3 extends over 12 amino acids. V lost 5 bases, J lost 7 bases, and 14 bases lay in between. CDR1 and CDR2 from the germline V gene are SQVTM and ANQGSEA. The CDR3 protein is CSVLDWVGGYTF. The CDR3 region has the DNA TGCAGCGTTCTCGATTGGGTGGGTGGCTACACCTTC.

Concerning this clonotype itself: This sequence may be a read error, since a much larger clone differs from it by one base. The V gene is TRBV7-4, the J gene TRBJ2-1; no firm D call. Germline V gene data show CDR1 as SGHVT and CDR2 as SQSDAQ. There are 17 residues in the CDR3. Trimming took off 7 bases at V and 5 bases at J, with 24 bases between the two ends. CDR3 sequence: CASNSQLGGSWDNEQFF. DNA of the CDR3: TGTGCCAGCAACTCCCAGTTGGGTGGTTCGTGGGACAATGAGCAGTTCTTC.

The V call is TRBV29-1, the J call TRBJ1-1, with no clear D. CDR3 size: 14 residues. V was pared by 3 bases and J by 3 bases, with 14 bases between. The germline gives CDR1 SQVTM, CDR2 ANQGSEA. CDR3 in DNA: TGCAGCGTTGATCCGACAACGCCTTACACTGAAGCTTTCTTT. It codes for CSVDPTTPYTEAFF.

This clonotype came up a few times. The rearrangement links TRBV5-5 to TRBJ2-7, with D maybe TRBD1 (6 bases). The CDR3 runs 12 residues. Germline V gene sequence: CDR1 SGHKS, CDR2 YYEKEE (reference sequence). V lost 4 bases, J lost 6 bases, and 11 bases lay in between. The CDR3 coding sequence is TGTGCCAGCAGCCCCCAGGGGAGCGAGCAGTACTTC. Translating gives CASSPQGSEQYF.

This clonotype was counted at least ten times. The V gene is TRBV7-9, the J gene TRBJ1-4, with D uncertain. The CDR3 runs 16 residues. Germline assignment: CDR1 SEHNR and CDR2 FQNEAQ (reference sequence). Trimming stripped 5 bases from V and 5 bases from J, with 18 bases between. This CDR3 reads CASSQSVSGANEKLFF. The DNA for the CDR3 is TGTGCCAGCAGCCAGTCGGTATCGGGTGCAAATGAAAAACTGTTTTTT.

A few counts support this clonotype. V is TRBV6-6 and J is TRBJ2-3, with D hard to call. The V gene's germline CDR1 is MNHNY and CDR2 SVGAGI (reference sequence). The CDR3 length is 12 residues. Trimming removed 2 bases at V and 4 bases at J, with 4 bases between. The DNA for the CDR3 is TGTGCCAGCAGTTACAACGCAGATACGCAGTATTTT. It translates to CASSYNADTQYF.

This clonotype was detected a few times. The genes are TRBV4-1 and TRBJ1-4; 7 bases match TRBD1. The V and J ends lost 4 bases and 4 bases, in that order; junction bases with no gene match: 9. The germline V gene encodes CDR1 MGHRA and CDR2 YSYEKL. This CDR3 spans 16 amino acids. CDR3 protein: CASSLRPGQFNEKLFF. The CDR3 nucleotides read TGCGCCAGCAGCCTCAGACCGGGACAGTTTAATGAAAAACTGTTTTTT.

This clonotype was counted only a few times. The genes are TRBV2 and TRBJ2-1; 9 bases align to TRBD1. This CDR3 is 14 amino acids long. V lost 10 bases and J lost 6; bases outside the gene matches: 10. CDR1 SNHLY and CDR2 FYNNEI come from the germline V gene. In DNA, the CDR3 is TGTGCCACCAGCCCCCGGGACAGGGTCAATGAGCAGTTCTTC. Amino acids: CATSPRDRVNEQFF.

In its sample, this clonotype was seen many times. The rearrangement links TRBV7-6 to TRBJ1-2; TRBD1 might be the D (5 bases). V was pared by 4 bases and J by 2 bases, with 11 bases between. The germline CDR1 and CDR2 sequences are SGHVS and FNYEAQ. This CDR3 region has 14 residues. The CDR3 is CASSSMDTNYGYTF. The CDR3 region has the DNA TGTGCCAGCAGCTCTATGGACACCAACTATGGCTACACCTTC.

The genes are TRBV5-1 and TRBJ2-1; 12 nucleotides align to TRBD1. The junction had 14 bases not matched to a gene; V was cut back by 1 base and J by 9 bases. The CDR3 is 18 amino acids. CDR1 and CDR2 from the germline V gene are SGHRS and YFSETQ. This CDR3 reads CASSLYTSRDRGLSEQFF. CDR3 in DNA: TGCGCCAGCAGCTTGTACACCTCCCGGGACAGGGGGCTAAGTGAGCAGTTCTTC.

A word on this clonotype: With a much larger clone just one base away, this may be a read error. This chain connects TRBV10-3 to TRBJ2-3; a possible D gene is TRBD1 (6 bases). Germline CDR1 reads ENHRY; CDR2 reads SYGVKD. The CDR3 spans 12 residues. CDR3 loop: CVISGDTDTQYF. The DNA for the CDR3 is TGTGTCATCTCAGGGGACACAGATACGCAGTATTTT.

This clonotype came up many times. The gene calls are TRBV7-8 and TRBJ2-7, with TRBD2 as a possible D gene (6 bases). The CDR3 is 16 amino acids. Deletions cut 5 bases from V and 5 bases from J, with 22 bases between. The germline CDR1 and CDR2 sequences are SGHVS and FQNEAQ. As DNA, the CDR3 is TGTGCCAGCAGCCGAGAACTGTGGGGTACTAGCAACGAGCAGTACTTC. It encodes CASSRELWGTSNEQYF.

The chain's CDR3 is CATATGNQPQHF. CDR3 DNA: TGTGCCACCGCCACAGGGAATCAGCCCCAGCATTTT. The gene calls are TRBV6-4 and TRBJ1-5, with a tentative D call TRBD1 (6 bases). The CDR3 runs to 12 residues. Germline V gives CDR1 MRHNA, CDR2 SNTAGT. V shed 10 bases and J shed 4 bases, with 11 bases lying between them.

Only a few counts were recorded for this clonotype. The V call is TRBV12-3 or TRBV12-4, the J call TRBJ1-1; D is uncertain. Trimming cost V 4 bases and J 5 bases, with 8 bases left between them. The CDR3 runs to 12 residues. The CDR3 reads CASSWVSTEAFF. DNA for the CDR3: TGTGCCAGCAGTTGGGTCAGTACTGAAGCTTTCTTT.